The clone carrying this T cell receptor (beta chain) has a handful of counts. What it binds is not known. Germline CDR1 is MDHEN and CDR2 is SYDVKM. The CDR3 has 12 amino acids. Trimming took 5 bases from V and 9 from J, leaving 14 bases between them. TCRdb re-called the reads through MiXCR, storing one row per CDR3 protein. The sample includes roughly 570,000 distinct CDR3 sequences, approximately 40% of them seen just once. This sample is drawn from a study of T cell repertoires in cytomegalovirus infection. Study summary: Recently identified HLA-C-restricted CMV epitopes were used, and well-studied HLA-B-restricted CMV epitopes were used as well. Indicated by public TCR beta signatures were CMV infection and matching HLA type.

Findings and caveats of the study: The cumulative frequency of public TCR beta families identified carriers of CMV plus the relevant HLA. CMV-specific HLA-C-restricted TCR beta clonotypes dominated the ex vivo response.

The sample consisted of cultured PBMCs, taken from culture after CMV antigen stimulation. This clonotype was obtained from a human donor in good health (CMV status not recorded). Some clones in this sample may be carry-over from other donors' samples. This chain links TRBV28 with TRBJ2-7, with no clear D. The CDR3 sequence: CASSTPSDVQYF. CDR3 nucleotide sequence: TGTGCCAGCAGTACCCCCTCGGACGTGCAGTACTTC. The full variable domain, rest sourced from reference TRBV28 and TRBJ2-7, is DVKVTQSSRYLVKRTGEKVFLECVQDMDHENMFWYRQDPGLGLRLIYFSYDVKMKEKGDIPEGYSVSREKKERFSLILESASTNQTSMYLCASSTPSDVQYFGPGTRLTVT.